These 4 T cell receptor beta chains came from one sample sequenced in a study of T cell responses to AZD1222 COVID-19 vaccine. Using immunoSEQ multiplex PCR, the repertoire was profiled, and TCRdb retains in-frame clones only, with some absent. The table has about 94,000 clones, about 88% seen once. The sequencing here drew on peripheral blood, taken on day 0 of AZD1222 vaccination. The receptor set was obtained from an adult in good health.

This sequence joins TRBV10-3 and TRBJ1-5; D is perhaps TRBD1 (6 bases). The CDR3 length is 17 residues. Germline V gene lookup returns CDR1 ENHRY and CDR2 SYGVKD. V was shortened by 2 bases and J by 2 bases, with 16 bases between the two germline ends. The DNA of the CDR3 is TGTGCCATCAGTGAGGTACAGGGTGGAGACGGCAATCAGCCCCAGCATTTT. This sequence encodes CAISEVQGGDGNQPQHF.

The chain is built from TRBV2 and TRBJ1-1; maybe TRBD1 (5 bases). Trimming cost V 6 bases and J 3 bases, with 20 bases left between them. This CDR3 has 16 residues. The V gene's germline CDR1 is SNHLY and CDR2 FYNNEI. CDR3 sequence: CASSPTNVRGDTEAFF. The CDR3 DNA follows: TGTGCCAGCAGCCCAACTAACGTACGAGGGGACACTGAAGCTTTCTTT.

This clone was seen only once. This sequence joins TRBV30 and TRBJ2-7; possible D gene TRBD1, 6 bases. CDR3 length equals 13 residues. Trimming stripped 2 bases from V and 5 bases from J, with 13 bases between. Germline V CDR1 and CDR2: GTSNPN, SVGIG (reference sequence). The CDR3 DNA reads as TGTGCCTGGAGTAGGGGGTTATCGGACGAGCAGTACTTC. It is translated as CAWSRGLSDEQYF.

V usage is TRBV9 and J usage is TRBJ2-7, with 7 positions matching TRBD1. V was pared by 0 bases and J by 4 bases, with 7 bases of the junction left unmatched. The CDR3 totals 15 residues. Germline CDR1 SGDLS, CDR2 YYNGEE. The CDR3 DNA reads TGTGCCAGCAGCGTAGGGAGACAGGGAGTGTACGAGCAGTACTTC. It yields the protein CASSVGRQGVYEQYF.